This is a list of T cell receptor beta chains from one sample in a study of shared clonotypes between healthy human individuals. Method: immunoSEQ multiplex PCR; TCRdb's copy keeps in-frame clones and lacks some. The table records about 1.5 million clones, roughly 96% of them present only once. The sequencing sample was made of naive CD4+ T cells sorted from blood. Source of these receptors: a man aged 25-45 years in good health. The CDR3 runs from the conserved cysteine through the conserved F or W. Fields, in order: D gene, V gene, J gene, clone size, CDR3 DNA, CDR3 protein. The D gene is left open where the match is weak. Rows may omit the clone size; those that give it use once, few, many or a size class.

NA	TRBV10-3	TRBJ2-5	NA	TGTGCCATCAGTGATGGCAGGGTTGACCAAGAGACCCAGTACTTC	CAISDGRVDQETQYF
NA	TRBV9	TRBJ2-6	NA	TGTGCCAGCAGCGTAGACGCATCTGGGGCCAACGTCCTGACTTTC	CASSVDASGANVLTF
TRBD1	TRBV7-6	TRBJ2-7	NA	TGTGCCAGCAGCTTAGACCCCGGGACAGGCCACTACGAGCAGTACTTC	CASSLDPGTGHYEQYF
NA	TRBV7-9	TRBJ2-3	NA	TGTGCCAGCAGCGCCAATGACGGAGCTACGCAGTATTTT	CASSANDGATQYF
TRBD2	TRBV5-1	TRBJ2-1	NA	TGCGCCAGCAGCCCAGGACTAGCGGGAGGTGAGCAGTTCTTC	CASSPGLAGGEQFF
NA	TRBV28	TRBJ1-2	few	TGTGCCAGCAGTGCCGGATGGGGCTACACCTTC	CASSAGWGYTF
TRBD2	TRBV19	TRBJ2-1	NA	TGTGCCAGTATCAAGACTAGCGGGAGGATTAATGAGCAGTTCTTC	CASIKTSGRINEQFF
NA	TRBV5-1	TRBJ2-7	NA	TGCGCCAGCAGCTTGGTGGGGCTACTGGGCGAGCAGTACTTC	CASSLVGLLGEQYF
NA	TRBV28	TRBJ1-5	NA	TGTGCCAGCAGTTTATTGTACGCACAGGAATATAGCAATCAGCCCCAGCATTTT	CASSLLYAQEYSNQPQHF
NA	TRBV4-3	TRBJ1-2	NA	TGCGCCAGCAGCCAAGATTGGTCGTACCATGGCTACACCTTC	CASSQDWSYHGYTF
TRBD1	TRBV7-6	TRBJ1-1	NA	TGTGCCAGCAGCTTCCAGCGGAAGGGAAGGGGACAGGGAATGACTGAAGCTTTCTTT	CASSFQRKGRGQGMTEAFF
NA	TRBV6-5	TRBJ2-2	once	TGTGCCTCGAGCTACGGGGGGCTAGTATCCGGGGAGCTGTTTTTT	CASSYGGLVSGELFF
NA	TRBV2	TRBJ2-7	NA	TGTGCCAGCAGTCCGAGCAGGAGGACCTACGAGCAGTACTTC	CASSPSRRTYEQYF
NA	TRBV7-3	TRBJ2-5	NA	TGTGCCAGCAGCTTAGGACAGCTCCCTGAGACCCAGTACTTC	CASSLGQLPETQYF
NA	TRBV7-6	TRBJ1-2	NA	TGTGCCAGCAGCAACTTGGACAGTAACTATGGCTACACCTTC	CASSNLDSNYGYTF
NA	TRBV15	TRBJ1-4	NA	TGTGCCACCAGCAGAGCTAATGAAAAACTGTTTTTT	CATSRANEKLFF
NA	TRBV28	TRBJ1-4	NA	TGTGCCAGCAGTTCACTCGTGGGTATAAGTGAAAAACTGTTTTTT	CASSSLVGISEKLFF
TRBD1	TRBV18	TRBJ2-7	NA	TGTGCCAGCTCCCGGTACAGGGGATCCTACGAGCAGTACTTC	CASSRYRGSYEQYF
NA	TRBV7-9	TRBJ2-1	NA	TGTGCCAGCAGCTCGCAGGACAATGAGCAGTTCTTC	CASSSQDNEQFF
NA	TRBV10-3	TRBJ2-6	once	TGTGCCACCACTCCGGGACCGAGCTCTGGGGCCAACGTCCTGACTTTC	CATTPGPSSGANVLTF
NA	TRBV30	TRBJ2-4	NA	TGTGCCTGGAGCCCACGGGTACAGAACATTCAGTACTTC	CAWSPRVQNIQYF
NA	TRBV9	TRBJ2-3	NA	TGTGCCAGCAGCGTAGACTTCACAGATACGCAGTATTTT	CASSVDFTDTQYF
NA	TRBV11-2	TRBJ2-1	NA	TGTGCCAGCAGCTTATACAGGGGAGGCTATGAGCAGTTCTTC	CASSLYRGGYEQFF
NA	TRBV6-5	TRBJ2-1	NA	TGTGCCAGCAGTTACTCTTGGGACATCAACAATGAGCAGTTCTTC	CASSYSWDINNEQFF
NA	TRBV28	TRBJ2-7	NA	TGTGCCAGCAGTACCCGGGACGGATCCTACGAGCAGTACTTC	CASSTRDGSYEQYF
NA	TRBV25-1	TRBJ2-1	NA	TGTGCCAGCATTCGGGTTTTGCGCCCAATTATCGAGCAGTTCTTC	CASIRVLRPIIEQFF
TRBD2	TRBV19	TRBJ2-7	NA	TGTGCCAGCCAAAATGGGGCAGCGGGAGGCTACGAGCAGTACTTC	CASQNGAAGGYEQYF
NA	TRBV6-5	TRBJ2-5	once	TGTGCCAGTTCACCGGGCCCTTTGGAGACCCAGTACTTC	CASSPGPLETQYF
NA	TRBV4-1	TRBJ1-5	NA	TGCGCCAGCAGCCAAGAACGGCAAGTCGGGGTGGGGCAGCCCCAGCATTTT	CASSQERQVGVGQPQHF
TRBD2	TRBV30	TRBJ2-1	NA	TGTGCCTGGAGTAGGAGATCTAGCGGACCCTACAATGAGCAGTTCTTC	CAWSRRSSGPYNEQFF
TRBD2	TRBV9	TRBJ2-7	NA	TGTGCCAGCAGCCGGACCGGGACTAGCGGGACCTACGAGCAGTACTTC	CASSRTGTSGTYEQYF
NA	TRBV12-5	TRBJ1-2	few	TGTGCTAGTGGTTTTCGTAACTATGGCTACACCTTC	CASGFRNYGYTF
TRBD2	TRBV7-2	TRBJ2-1	NA	TGTGCCAGCAGCTTAGAAGCGGGAGCAATCAATGAGCAGTTCTTC	CASSLEAGAINEQFF
TRBD1	TRBV6-5	TRBJ2-1	NA	TGTGCCAGCAAAGAAACAGGGGGCAGCTACAATGAGCAGTTCTTC	CASKETGGSYNEQFF
NA	TRBV6-5	TRBJ2-6	NA	TGTGCCAGCAGTTTAAGGTCCTCTGGGGCCAACGTCCTGACTTTC	CASSLRSSGANVLTF
NA	TRBV9	TRBJ2-3	NA	TGTGCCAGCAGCGTAGTTGGGCGCTCAGATACGCAGTATTTT	CASSVVGRSDTQYF
NA	TRBV5-1	TRBJ2-6	NA	TGCGCCACCAACCCCGGATCCGGGGCCAACGTCCTGACTTTC	CATNPGSGANVLTF
NA	TRBV19	TRBJ1-3	NA	TGTGCCAGTACCAGTGACATTCTAGCTGGAAACACCATATATTTT	CASTSDILAGNTIYF
TRBD1	TRBV5-4	TRBJ2-1	NA	TGTGCCAGCAGCCGCGACAGGGGCAATGAGCAGTTCTTC	CASSRDRGNEQFF
TRBD2	TRBV19	TRBJ2-7	NA	TGTGCCAGCAGATACCGGGGGGGCTCCTACGAGCAGTACTTC	CASRYRGGSYEQYF
NA	TRBV19	TRBJ2-5	once	TGTGCCAGTAGTATATTCCCCCCAGACCCTCAAGAGACCCAGTACTTC	CASSIFPPDPQETQYF